This record covers a single T cell receptor beta chain. As yet, its antigen is unknown. The data belong to a study of post-analysis software for immune sequencing data. Prepared TCR beta cDNA libraries contained unique molecular identifiers. Researchers reported approximately 480,000 cDNA molecules coming from approximately 1 to 10 million T cells. TCRdb re-analysed the PCR reads in MiXCR, keeping a single row per CDR3 protein. The sample contains 350,000 to 500,000 distinct CDR3 sequences, 30% to 40% of which appear only once. Findings and caveats of the study: Normalized Chao1 diversity was significantly reduced in patients versus controls. Patients carried a handful of TRBV segments more frequently than controls did, and TRBV5-6, TRBV5-1 and TRBV20-1 were among them. Same-batch preparations were strongly co-clustered by F measure.

The germline V gene encodes CDR1 MNHEY and CDR2 SMNVEV (reference sequence). The V gene end was trimmed by 6 bases and the J gene end by 2 bases; junction bases not matched to a gene: 11. The CDR3 loop spans 16 amino acids. This TCR came from a girl aged 2-15 years with multiple sclerosis. The chain uses TRBV27 and TRBJ2-7; 9 bases agree with TRBD2. The sample consisted of blood. The CDR3 DNA reads TGTGCCAGCAGCAAAACTGGACTAGCGACTCCCTACGAGCAGTACTTC. Its protein product is CASSKTGLATPYEQYF.